Listed below are T cell receptor beta chains from one sample, sequenced in a study of metastatic and nonmetastatic thyroid tumors. TCRdb re-called the PCR reads through MiXCR. The data contain 9,500 to 13,000 clones, 32% of them singletons. Sequenced input: tumor tissue. These receptor sequences come from a female donor with papillary thyroid cancer or a benign thyroid nodule (not recorded which). Some clones in this sample may be carry-over from other donors' samples. Each CDR3 is given with its conserved first and last residue. D genes are given only for firm matches. Size values are once, few and many counts, or a class for expanded clones, and some rows have none.

j_call v_call d_call clone_size cdr3_aa cdr3_nt
TRBJ2-7 TRBV7-8 TRBD2 . CASSSTSGGAYEQYF TGTGCCAGCAGCTCTACTAGCGGGGGGGCCTACGAGCAGTACTTC
TRBJ1-2 TRBV30 TRBD1 large CAWSEGTAGYGYTF TGTGCCTGGAGTGAGGGGACAGCTGGCTATGGCTACACCTTC
TRBJ1-1 TRBV6-1 TRBD1 . CASSGQGKNTEAFF TGTGCCAGCAGTGGACAGGGGAAAAACACTGAAGCTTTCTTT
TRBJ1-1 TRBV5-1 TRBD1 many CASSFTTGAAGVAFF TGCGCCAGCAGCTTTACGACAGGGGCCGCGGGGGTGGCTTTCTTT
TRBJ2-3 TRBV19 . . CASSKQRTTDTQYF TGTGCCAGTAGTAAACAGCGGACCACAGATACGCAGTATTTT
TRBJ2-1 TRBV9 TRBD1 . CASSEGDRGQNEQFF TGTGCCAGCAGCGAAGGGGACAGGGGGCAGAATGAGCAGTTCTTC
TRBJ2-2 TRBV5-1 . medium-sized CASSLQGMGPTGELFF TGCGCCAGCAGCTTGCAAGGGATGGGACCCACCGGGGAGCTGTTTTTT
TRBJ1-3 TRBV12-3/TRBV12-4 . . CSSIRQGNTIYF TGTTCCAGCATCCGACAAGGAAACACCATATATTTT
TRBJ2-5 TRBV14 . many CASSQTLQETQYF TGTGCCAGCAGCCAAACCCTCCAAGAGACCCAGTACTTC
TRBJ2-7 TRBV27 . few CARGSGREEQYF TGTGCCAGAGGTTCCGGGCGGGAAGAGCAGTACTTC
TRBJ1-3 TRBV20-1 . . CSAIGTSGNTIYF TGCAGTGCTATCGGGACGTCTGGAAACACCATATATTTT
TRBJ2-7 TRBV20-1 . . CSARVPGSLREQYF TGCAGTGCTAGAGTCCCGGGCAGTCTAAGGGAGCAGTACTTC
TRBJ2-7 TRBV20-1 TRBD2 . CSVPTSTSGRVTYEQYF TGCAGTGTTCCGACATCGACTAGCGGGAGGGTAACCTACGAGCAGTACTTC
TRBJ2-2 TRBV28 . . CASGDLNTGELFF TGTGCCAGCGGGGACCTTAACACCGGGGAGCTGTTTTTT
TRBJ1-1 TRBV29-1 . medium-sized CSVEESGGTEAFF TGCAGCGTTGAAGAATCCGGGGGCACTGAAGCTTTCTTT
TRBJ2-7 TRBV7-2 TRBD2 medium-sized CASSSWTSGYEQYF TGTGCCAGCAGCTCCTGGACTAGCGGATACGAGCAGTACTTC
TRBJ2-7 TRBV20-1 TRBD1 few CSAHTSGTGSEQYF TGCAGTGCTCACACATCCGGGACAGGCAGCGAGCAGTACTTC
TRBJ2-1 TRBV20-1 TRBD2 . CSARAGGEVNEQFF TGCAGTGCTAGAGCCGGGGGGGAAGTAAATGAGCAGTTCTTC
TRBJ1-2 TRBV9 . medium-sized CASSVTDYRNGYTF TGTGCCAGCAGCGTTACGGACTACCGTAATGGCTACACCTTC
TRBJ1-5 TRBV6-1 . . CASSVRSQPQHF TGTGCCAGCAGTGTTCGGAGTCAGCCCCAGCATTTT
TRBJ2-7 TRBV20-1 . . CSASHTLQGTYEQYF TGCAGTGCTAGTCACACCCTACAGGGAACCTACGAGCAGTACTTC
TRBJ1-1 TRBV11-1 . medium-sized CASSLTSLGLSTEAFF TGTGCCAGCAGCTTAACTTCGTTAGGGCTGAGCACTGAAGCTTTCTTT
TRBJ1-5 TRBV6-1 . . CASSELAQNNQPQHF TGTGCCAGCAGTGAATTGGCACAGAATAATCAGCCCCAGCATTTT
TRBJ2-2 TRBV6-1 . few CASRTGSAGELFF TGTGCCAGCCGTACAGGGTCGGCCGGGGAGCTGTTTTTT
TRBJ2-7 TRBV29-1 TRBD1 medium-sized CSVAGTGGGEQYF TGCAGCGTTGCGGGGACAGGGGGAGGCGAGCAGTACTTC
TRBJ1-1 TRBV18 TRBD1 . CASSPGQGHEAFF TGTGCCAGCTCACCAGGACAGGGCCATGAAGCTTTCTTT
TRBJ2-5 TRBV6-2/TRBV6-3 TRBD1 many CASSRGGQGINETQYF TGTGCCAGCTCAAGAGGGGGACAGGGAATCAACGAGACCCAGTACTTC
TRBJ1-6 TRBV3-1 . . CASSQERGVSPLHF TGTGCCAGCAGCCAAGAGAGGGGGGTTTCACCCCTCCACTTT
TRBJ1-4 TRBV28 . medium-sized CASSFRYRDPNEKLFF TGTGCCAGCAGTTTCCGCTACAGGGACCCTAATGAAAAACTGTTTTTT
TRBJ2-1 TRBV5-1 . . CASSLENEQFF TGCGCCAGCAGCCTGGAGAATGAGCAGTTCTTC
TRBJ2-5 TRBV5-4 TRBD2 . CAISPSPSGETQYF TGTGCCATCAGCCCGTCTCCTAGCGGAGAGACCCAGTACTTC
TRBJ2-1 TRBV30 TRBD2 large CAWSVGLAGGDEQFF TGTGCCTGGAGTGTAGGACTAGCGGGGGGGGATGAGCAGTTCTTC
TRBJ2-3 TRBV4-3 TRBD2 . CASSKGQRDEDTQYF TGCGCCAGCAGCAAAGGGCAGCGGGACGAAGATACGCAGTATTTT
TRBJ1-1 TRBV28 TRBD1 . CASSETGEGTEAFF TGTGCCAGCAGTGAGACAGGGGAGGGCACTGAAGCTTTCTTT
TRBJ1-5 TRBV28 . few CASSRDTRENQPQHF TGTGCCAGCAGCCGGGACACCCGGGAAAATCAGCCCCAGCATTTT
TRBJ2-7 TRBV7-8 TRBD1 . CASSLGGQESYEQYF TGTGCCAGCAGCTTAGGGGGACAGGAATCCTACGAGCAGTACTTC
TRBJ1-6 TRBV20-1 TRBD1 . CSATGQGDSPLHF TGCAGTGCTACGGGACAGGGGGATTCACCCCTCCACTTT
TRBJ2-5 TRBV7-9 TRBD1 many CASSRRPSTGIKTQYF TGTGCCAGCAGCCGACGTCCTTCGACAGGGATAAAGACCCAGTACTTC
TRBJ1-6 TRBV19 . . CASTRGKDSPLHF TGTGCCAGTACCCGGGGGAAGGATTCACCCCTCCACTTT
TRBJ2-1 TRBV29-1 . many CSVDLASSLNNEQFF TGCAGCGTTGACCTTGCTAGCTCTCTTAACAATGAGCAGTTCTTC
TRBJ2-2 TRBV19 TRBD1 . CASRPGTATGELFF TGTGCCAGTAGGCCCGGGACAGCCACCGGGGAGCTGTTTTTT
TRBJ2-5 TRBV30 . . CAWSVGRRETQYF TGTGCCTGGAGTGTAGGACGGAGGGAGACCCAGTACTTC
TRBJ2-1 TRBV19 . . CAIGAYSWDNEQFF TGTGCCATCGGGGCGTATAGTTGGGACAATGAGCAGTTCTTC
TRBJ2-7 TRBV6-2/TRBV6-3 . many CASLSGPEQHF TGTGCCAGCTTAAGCGGTCCCGAGCAGCACTTC
TRBJ1-5 TRBV19 TRBD1 . CASSTGGYTSNQPQHF TGTGCCAGCTCCACAGGGGGGTATACGAGCAATCAGCCCCAGCATTTT
TRBJ2-7 TRBV2 . . CASNAPQDGSYEQYF TGTGCCAGCAACGCCCCACAGGACGGTTCCTACGAGCAGTACTTC
TRBJ1-2 TRBV20-1 TRBD1 . CSARDLTGENYGYTF TGCAGTGCTAGAGATCTGACAGGGGAAAACTATGGCTACACCTTC
TRBJ2-5 TRBV6-1 TRBD1 few CASSEATGGQETQYF TGTGCCAGCAGTGAAGCGACAGGGGGCCAAGAGACCCAGTACTTC
TRBJ2-3 TRBV20-1 TRBD2 . CSAKGLAGGSDTQYF TGCAGTGCCAAAGGACTAGCGGGAGGTTCGGATACGCAGTATTTT
TRBJ2-1 TRBV30 TRBD2 medium-sized CAWSSGSNEQFF TGTGCCTGGAGTAGCGGGAGCAATGAGCAGTTCTTC
TRBJ2-2 TRBV6-5 TRBD1 few CASSFRRQGATGELFF TGTGCCAGCAGTTTCCGAAGGCAGGGGGCCACCGGGGAGCTGTTTTTT
TRBJ2-5 TRBV4-3 TRBD2 few CASSQTILAGSQETQYF TGCGCCAGCAGCCAAACTATTTTAGCGGGATCTCAAGAGACCCAGTACTTC
TRBJ2-1 TRBV27 TRBD2 few CTSSTRLAGYNEQFF TGTACCAGCAGTACGCGACTAGCGGGATACAATGAGCAGTTCTTC
TRBJ2-1 TRBV7-8 TRBD2 medium-sized CASSLYVAGGTHNEQFF TGTGCCAGCAGCTTGTATGTAGCGGGAGGTACCCACAATGAGCAGTTCTTC
TRBJ1-5 TRBV27 . . CASSNTGRSQKIQPQHF TGTGCCAGCAGTAATACAGGAAGGTCCCAAAAGATACAGCCCCAGCATTTT
TRBJ2-2 TRBV7-2 . many CASSLGSGELFF TGTGCCAGCAGCTTAGGGTCCGGGGAGCTGTTTTTT
TRBJ2-3 TRBV20-1 TRBD2 . CSARGTSGRRDTQYF TGCAGTGCTCGAGGGACTAGCGGGAGAAGAGATACGCAGTATTTT